This paragraph covers one T cell receptor beta chain sequence. Clones were sequenced by immunoSEQ multiplex PCR, and TCRdb holds only the in-frame ones, with some missing. The table has over 80,000 clones, roughly 90% seen once. The data derive from a study of blood T cell repertoires in COVID-19. The CDR3 extends over 17 amino acids. Germline V gene data show CDR1 as SGDLS and CDR2 as YYNGEE. The V and J ends lost 0 bases and 9 bases, in that order; junction bases with no gene match: 10. Sequenced material: peripheral blood. The chain has TRBV9 and TRBJ2-1; TRBD2 aligns across 12 bases. This TCR was recovered from a man older than 75 with active or convalescent COVID-19. CDR3 coding DNA: TGTGCCAGCAGCGTAGAGATAAGCGGACTAGCGGGAACTGAGCAGTTCTTC. Its protein product is CASSVEISGLAGTEQFF. The whole variable domain, remainder taken from reference TRBV9 and TRBJ2-1, is DSGVTQTPKHLITATGQRVTLRCSPRSGDLSVYWYQQSLDQGLQFLIQYYNGEERAKGNILERFSAQQFPDLHSELNLSSLELGDSALYFCASSVEISGLAGTEQFFGPGTRLTVL.